This record covers a single T cell receptor (beta chain). Its matching antigen is unknown. V shed 0 bases and J shed 2 bases, with 4 bases lying between them. The CDR3 contains 13 residues. CDR1 is KGHDR, CDR2 SFDVKD, per germline. This entry belongs to a study of post-analysis software for immune sequencing data. Study conclusions and caveats: Strong co-clustering by F measure linked samples that shared a preparation batch. Several TRBV segments, TRBV5-6, TRBV5-1 and TRBV20-1 among them, were found more frequent in patients than controls.

Researchers reported that TCR beta cDNA libraries carried unique molecular identifiers. Input amounts of 1 to 10 million T cells were used. These gave some 500,000 cDNA molecules, so each molecule approximated one T cell. Using its own MiXCR run on the PCR reads, TCRdb lists one record per CDR3 protein. This sample yields approximately 690,000 distinct CDR3 sequences, of which over 45% are seen a single time; about 10% belongs to the top ten. The origin of this receptor is a girl aged 2 to 9 with multiple sclerosis. Material for sequencing was blood. The rearrangement links TRBV24-1 to TRBJ2-7; D gene ambiguous. The CDR3 spells CATSDLAPYEQYF. CDR3 coding DNA: TGTGCCACCAGTGATTTGGCGCCCTACGAGCAGTACTTC.